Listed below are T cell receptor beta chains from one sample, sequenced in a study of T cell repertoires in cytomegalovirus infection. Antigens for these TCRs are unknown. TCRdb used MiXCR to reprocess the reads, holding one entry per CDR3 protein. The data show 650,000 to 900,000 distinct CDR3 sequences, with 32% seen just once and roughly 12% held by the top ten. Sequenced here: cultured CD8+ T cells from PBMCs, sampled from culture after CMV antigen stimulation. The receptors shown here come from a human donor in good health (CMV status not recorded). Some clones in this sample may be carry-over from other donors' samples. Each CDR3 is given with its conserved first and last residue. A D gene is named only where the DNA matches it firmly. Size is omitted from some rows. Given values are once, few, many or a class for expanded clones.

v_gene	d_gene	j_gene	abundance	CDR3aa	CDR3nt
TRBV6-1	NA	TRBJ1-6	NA	CASWWGYNSPLHF	TGTGCCAGCTGGTGGGGGTATAATTCACCCCTCCACTTT
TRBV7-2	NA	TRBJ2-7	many	CASSKGQVNRYEQYF	TGTGCCAGCAGTAAAGGACAAGTTAATCGGTACGAGCAGTACTTC
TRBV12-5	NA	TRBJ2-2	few	CASGLEGENTGELFF	TGTGCTAGTGGTTTGGAGGGGGAGAACACCGGGGAGCTGTTTTTT
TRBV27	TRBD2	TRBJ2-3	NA	CASSLGLAGVSDTQYF	TGTGCCAGCAGTCTAGGACTAGCGGGGGTTTCAGATACGCAGTATTTT
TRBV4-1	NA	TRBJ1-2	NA	CASSQDRVEGLFAYGYTF	TGCGCCAGCAGCCAAGATAGAGTAGAGGGGCTGTTCGCCTATGGCTACACCTTC
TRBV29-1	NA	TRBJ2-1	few	CSVDVSYNEQFF	TGCAGCGTTGATGTCTCCTACAATGAGCAGTTCTTC
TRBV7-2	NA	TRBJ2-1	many	CASSGRVNEQFF	TGTGCCAGCAGCGGCAGGGTTAATGAGCAGTTCTTC
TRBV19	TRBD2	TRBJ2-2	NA	CASSTEVLAGESLGTGELFF	TGTGCCAGTAGTACAGAGGTCCTAGCGGGGGAATCTCTGGGGACCGGGGAGCTGTTTTTT
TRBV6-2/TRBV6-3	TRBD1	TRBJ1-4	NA	CASSSRTGATNEKLFF	TGTGCCAGCAGTTCCAGGACAGGAGCAACTAATGAAAAACTGTTTTTT
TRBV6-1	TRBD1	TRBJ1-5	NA	CASIGQGEDQPQHF	TGTGCCAGCATTGGACAGGGGGAGGATCAGCCCCAGCATTTT
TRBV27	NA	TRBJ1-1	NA	CASRYSPWGTEAFF	TGTGCCAGCAGATACTCCCCCTGGGGCACTGAAGCTTTCTTT
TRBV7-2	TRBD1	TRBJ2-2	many	CASSFPGQAPGELFF	TGTGCCAGCAGCTTCCCGGGACAGGCCCCGGGGGAGCTGTTTTTT
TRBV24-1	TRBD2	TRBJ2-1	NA	CATSDPTSGDYNEQFF	TGTGCCACCAGTGATCCGACTAGCGGGGACTACAATGAGCAGTTCTTC
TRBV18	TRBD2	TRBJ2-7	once	CASSSNGRGENPTYEQYF	TGTGCCAGCTCATCGAATGGACGGGGGGAAAACCCTACCTACGAGCAGTACTTC
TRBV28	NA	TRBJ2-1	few	CASSFIKASYPRGRGEQFF	TGTGCCAGCAGTTTTATAAAGGCTAGCTACCCAAGGGGAAGGGGTGAGCAGTTCTTC
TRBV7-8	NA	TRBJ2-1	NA	CATTGINEQFF	TGTGCCACCACAGGGATCAATGAGCAGTTCTTC
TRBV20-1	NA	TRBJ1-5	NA	CSAREKTSQPQHF	TGCAGTGCTAGAGAAAAAACTAGTCAGCCCCAGCATTTT
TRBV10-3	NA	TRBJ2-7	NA	CAISERDTYFYEQYF	TGTGCCATCAGTGAGCGCGACACCTACTTCTACGAGCAGTACTTC
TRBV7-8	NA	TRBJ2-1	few	CASSEPEGASYNEQFF	TGTGCCAGCAGCGAGCCCGAGGGAGCCTCCTACAATGAGCAGTTCTTC
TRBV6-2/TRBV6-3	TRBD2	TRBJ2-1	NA	CASSYERGVYNEQFF	TGTGCCAGCAGTTACGAGCGGGGAGTTTACAATGAGCAGTTCTTC
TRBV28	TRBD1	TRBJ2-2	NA	CASSMPQGYVFTGELFF	TGTGCCAGCAGTATGCCACAGGGGTATGTTTTCACCGGGGAGCTGTTTTTT
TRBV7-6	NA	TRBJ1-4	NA	CASSPPGGVSEKLFF	TGTGCCAGCAGCCCCCCCGGGGGGGTGAGTGAAAAACTGTTTTTT
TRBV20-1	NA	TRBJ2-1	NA	CSARPGNEQFF	TGCAGTGCTCGACCGGGAAATGAGCAGTTCTTC
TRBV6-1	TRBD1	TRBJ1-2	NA	CASSEGTGSGYGYTF	TGTGCCAGCAGTGAGGGGACAGGGTCGGGATATGGCTACACCTTC
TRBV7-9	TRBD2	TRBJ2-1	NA	CASSGGEGAYNEQFF	TGTGCCAGCAGCGGAGGGGAGGGAGCCTACAATGAGCAGTTCTTC
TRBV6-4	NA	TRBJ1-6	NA	CASSDGGDNSPLHF	TGTGCCAGCAGTGACGGGGGGGACAATTCACCCCTCCACTTT
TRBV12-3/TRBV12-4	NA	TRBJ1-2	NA	CASTILQGRNYGYTF	TGTGCCAGCACCATCTTACAAGGACGGAACTATGGCTACACCTTC
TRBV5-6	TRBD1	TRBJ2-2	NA	CASSADRGLPPHTGELFF	TGTGCCAGCAGTGCGGACAGGGGATTGCCTCCACACACCGGGGAGCTGTTTTTT
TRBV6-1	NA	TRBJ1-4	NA	CASSEANREKLFF	TGTGCCAGCAGTGAAGCGAACCGAGAAAAACTGTTTTTT
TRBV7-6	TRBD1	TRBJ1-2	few	CASSLGAEGARVYGYTF	TGTGCCAGCAGCTTAGGAGCGGAGGGGGCGCGGGTCTATGGCTACACCTTC
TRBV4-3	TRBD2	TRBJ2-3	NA	CASSQEGGTYPPTDTQYF	TGCGCCAGCAGCCAAGAGGGAGGGACTTACCCGCCCACAGATACGCAGTATTTT
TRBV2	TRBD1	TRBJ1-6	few	CASSEEGQGPHSPLHF	TGTGCCAGCAGTGAAGAGGGACAGGGGCCTCATTCACCCCTCCACTTT
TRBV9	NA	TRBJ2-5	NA	CASSPGQGGDMMETQYF	TGTGCCAGCAGCCCTGGGCAGGGTGGGGATATGATGGAGACCCAGTACTTC
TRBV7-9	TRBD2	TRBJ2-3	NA	CASSLRTSGGVAGTDTQYF	TGTGCTAGCAGCTTGCGGACTAGTGGGGGGGTCGCGGGCACAGATACGCAGTATTTT
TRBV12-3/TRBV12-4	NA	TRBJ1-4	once	CASTPDSEKLFF	TGTGCCAGCACCCCCGACAGTGAAAAACTGTTTTTT
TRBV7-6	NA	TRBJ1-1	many	CASSLSQGSEAFF	TGTGCCAGCAGCTTAAGTCAGGGCTCTGAAGCTTTCTTT
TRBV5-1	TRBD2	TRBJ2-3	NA	CASSLKDSGGDTQYF	TGCGCCAGCAGCTTGAAGGACTCGGGGGGAGATACGCAGTATTTT
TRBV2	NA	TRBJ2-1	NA	CASSGSNEQFF	TGTGCCAGCAGCGGGTCCAATGAGCAGTTCTTC
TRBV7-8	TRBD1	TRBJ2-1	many	CASSLRQGVISSYNEQFF	TGTGCCAGCAGCTTGCGACAGGGGGTAATCAGCTCCTACAATGAGCAGTTCTTC
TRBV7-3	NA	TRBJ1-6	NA	CASSPKRLQGEIYNSPLHF	TGTGCCAGCAGCCCGAAAAGGCTTCAGGGAGAAATCTATAATTCACCCCTCCACTTT
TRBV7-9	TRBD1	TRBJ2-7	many	CASSLLGTDSSYEQYF	TGTGCCAGCAGCTTATTGGGGACAGATTCATCCTACGAGCAGTACTTC
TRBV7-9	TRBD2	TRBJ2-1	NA	CASSLGGYPYNEQFF	TGTGCCAGCAGCTTGGGAGGGTACCCCTACAATGAGCAGTTCTTC
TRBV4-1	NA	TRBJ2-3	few	CASSQEGTTYDTQYF	TGCGCCAGCAGCCAAGAGGGGACCACCTATGATACGCAGTATTTT
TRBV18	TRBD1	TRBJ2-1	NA	CASSPTGTGVNNEQFF	TGTGCCAGCTCACCCACCGGGACAGGGGTTAACAATGAGCAGTTCTTC
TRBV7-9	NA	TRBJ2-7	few	CASSPGWYEQYF	TGTGCCAGCAGCCCCGGGTGGTACGAGCAGTACTTC
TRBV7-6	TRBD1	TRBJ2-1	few	CASSLRGQGEGFF	TGTGCCAGCAGCTTAAGAGGACAGGGAGAAGGCTTCTTC
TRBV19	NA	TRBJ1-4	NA	CASSMGVAPEKLFF	TGTGCCAGTAGTATGGGGGTCGCTCCCGAAAAACTGTTTTTT
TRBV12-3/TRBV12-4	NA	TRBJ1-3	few	CASSLSGDGNTIYF	TGTGCCAGCAGTTTATCCGGGGATGGAAACACCATATATTTT
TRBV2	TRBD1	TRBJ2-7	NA	CASMPGQISYEQYF	TGTGCCAGCATGCCGGGACAGATCTCCTACGAGCAGTACTTC
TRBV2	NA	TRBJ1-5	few	CASSDRGYSNQPQHF	TGTGCCAGCAGTGATCGAGGTTATAGCAATCAGCCCCAGCATTTT
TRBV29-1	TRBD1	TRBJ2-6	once	CSVVDRGDSGANVLTF	TGCAGCGTTGTTGACAGGGGGGACTCTGGGGCCAACGTCCTGACTTTC
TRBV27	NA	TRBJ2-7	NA	CASSPGHESAEQYF	TGTGCCAGCAGTCCCGGACATGAATCGGCCGAGCAGTACTTC
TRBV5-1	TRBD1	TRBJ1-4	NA	CASSFGDRDEKLFF	TGCGCCAGCAGCTTCGGGGACAGGGATGAAAAACTGTTTTTT
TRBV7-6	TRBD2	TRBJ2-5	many	CASSLELAVQETQYF	TGTGCCAGCAGCTTAGAACTAGCGGTTCAAGAGACCCAGTACTTC
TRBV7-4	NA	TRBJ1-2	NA	CASSLRDIPDPYGYTF	TGTGCCAGCAGCCTCCGGGACATCCCCGATCCCTATGGCTACACCTTC
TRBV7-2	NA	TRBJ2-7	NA	CASSLVLPDYEQYF	TGTGCCAGCAGCTTAGTCCTTCCCGACTACGAGCAGTACTTC
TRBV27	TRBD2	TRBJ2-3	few	CASKPRGAPDTQYF	TGTGCCAGCAAGCCGCGGGGGGCCCCAGATACGCAGTATTTT
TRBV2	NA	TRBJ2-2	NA	CASTARLENTGELFF	TGTGCCAGCACGGCGAGACTCGAGAACACCGGGGAGCTGTTTTTT
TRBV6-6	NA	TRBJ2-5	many	CASSYPPETQYF	TGTGCCAGCAGTTACCCCCCTGAGACCCAGTACTTC
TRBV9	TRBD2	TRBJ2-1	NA	CASRRGGKEQFF	TGTGCCAGCAGGCGCGGGGGGAAAGAGCAGTTCTTC